This T cell receptor (beta chain) was retrieved from a study of cytomegalovirus exposure and HLA in healthy donors. Primers for the PCR totalled 60 Vbeta and 13 Jbeta. TCRdb keeps only in-frame clones here, not all; method: immunoSEQ multiplex PCR. In total, the table holds roughly 140,000 clones. Study observations and caveats: In a later analysis, V- and J-gene trimming of beta chains associated with a DCLRE1C missense variant, replicated independently. Associated with cytomegalovirus, according to the listing, were 170 or so TCR beta chains.

The CDR3 loop spans 15 amino acids. Germline V gene sequence: CDR1 SGHRS, CDR2 YFSETQ. The ends lost 4 bases at V and 7 bases at J; junction bases unmatched: 12. About this clone itself: Its matching antigen is unknown.

This TCR was sampled from a man aged 35-49 years in good health and CMV-seronegative. Material for sequencing was PBMCs. This chain links TRBV5-1 with TRBJ1-1; 8 bases agree with TRBD1. CDR3 residues: CASSPWTGTIREAFF. The DNA for the CDR3 is TGCGCCAGCAGCCCCTGGACAGGGACAATCCGTGAAGCTTTCTTT.